This is a list of T cell receptor beta chains from one sample in a study of T cell responses to AZD1222 COVID-19 vaccine. The assay was immunoSEQ multiplex PCR, and TCRdb's table has in-frame clones only and misses some. The repertoire holds about 100,000 clones, about 86% seen once, with 3.3% in the top ten. This specimen was peripheral blood, taken on day 0 of AZD1222 vaccination. These receptors originate from an adult in good health. Both conserved end residues are part of each CDR3. Each record gives: D gene, J gene, CDR3 length, clone size, V gene, CDR3 DNA, CDR3 protein. D genes are given only for firm matches. Size values are once, few and many counts, or a class for expanded clones, and some rows have none.

>NA|TRBJ1-5|16|NA|TRBV7-9
TGTGCCAGCAGCCACCTCGAAGGGGTCGTCAATCAGCCCCAGCATTTT
CASSHLEGVVNQPQHF
>NA|TRBJ2-1|13|once|TRBV3-1/TRBV3-2
TGTGCCAGCAGCCAAGATTTACGGAATGAGCAGTTCTTC
CASSQDLRNEQFF
>NA|TRBJ1-5|15|NA|TRBV28
TGTGCCAGCAGTTTTCCCTTCGAGGTTTTGTGGCCCCAGCATTTT
CASSFPFEVLWPQHF
>NA|TRBJ1-4|14|NA|TRBV7-9
TGTGCCAGCAGCCCGTTAACCCCTAATGAAAAACTGTTTTTT
CASSPLTPNEKLFF
>NA|TRBJ1-4|14|NA|TRBV21-1
TGTGCCAGCAGCAAAGAGGGCCCAAATGAAAAACTGTTTTTT
CASSKEGPNEKLFF
>NA|TRBJ2-7|13|NA|TRBV7-6
TGTGCCAGCAGCTTAGGTCAGGGGCGAGAGCAGTACTTC
CASSLGQGREQYF
>NA|TRBJ2-2|15|NA|TRBV9
TGTGCCAGCAGCGTAGTTCCCCAGGACACCGGGGAGCTGTTTTTT
CASSVVPQDTGELFF
>NA|TRBJ2-5|13|NA|TRBV2
TGTGCCAGCACGCCGGGGCTCCAAGAGACCCAGTACTTC
CASTPGLQETQYF
>TRBD2|TRBJ2-7|14|NA|TRBV19
TGTGCCAGTAGTACGGGGGGGCAAGCCTACGAGCAGTACTTC
CASSTGGQAYEQYF
>NA|TRBJ2-3|15|NA|TRBV18
TGTGCCAGCTCACCATCGACGCGATCGCAGGATACGCAGTATTTT
CASSPSTRSQDTQYF
>NA|TRBJ1-6|15|NA|TRBV20-1
TGCAGTGCTAGTGGAGGGGGTAACTATAATTCACCCCTCCACTTT
CSASGGGNYNSPLHF
>NA|TRBJ2-3|16|NA|TRBV28
TGTGCCAGCGGGTGGACAGACCAATTTAGCACAGATACGCAGTATTTT
CASGWTDQFSTDTQYF
>NA|TRBJ1-4|13|NA|TRBV5-6
TGTGCCAGCAGCCAGACCTTTAATGAAAAACTGTTTTTT
CASSQTFNEKLFF
>TRBD1|TRBJ2-1|14|few|TRBV11-2
TGTGCCAGCAGCTGGGACAGGGGGCTGAATGAGCAGTTCTTC
CASSWDRGLNEQFF
>NA|TRBJ1-2|12|NA|TRBV6-5
TGTGCCAGTAAAGGATGGTCCTATGGCTACACCTTC
CASKGWSYGYTF
>NA|TRBJ1-5|16|NA|TRBV4-1
TGCGCCAGCAGCCAAGTAGGGGATCGACGGAATCAGCCCCAGCATTTT
CASSQVGDRRNQPQHF
>TRBD1|TRBJ2-3|17|NA|TRBV27
TGTGCCAGCAGTTTATCGAAGGACGGACAGGGGGCAGATACGCAGTATTTT
CASSLSKDGQGADTQYF
>NA|TRBJ2-1|12|NA|TRBV21-1
TGTGCCAGCAACACTAGATACAATGAGCAGTTCTTC
CASNTRYNEQFF
>NA|TRBJ1-2|13|few|TRBV5-5
TGTGCCAGCAGTCCCTATGGGGACTATGGCTACACCTTC
CASSPYGDYGYTF
>NA|TRBJ1-5|14|NA|TRBV19
TGTGCCAGTAGTATCGAGAATAGCAATCAGCCCCAGCATTTT
CASSIENSNQPQHF
>NA|TRBJ2-1|14|once|TRBV6-6
TGTGCCAGCAGTAGCCTAGGGGGGTACAATGAGCAGTTCTTC
CASSSLGGYNEQFF
>TRBD2|TRBJ2-1|16|NA|TRBV5-8
TGTGCCAGCAGCACCGGGACTACCTTTGGGTACAATGAGCAGTTCTTC
CASSTGTTFGYNEQFF
>NA|TRBJ2-3|12|NA|TRBV5-1
TGCGCCAGCAGCTCAGGCACAGATACGCAGTATTTT
CASSSGTDTQYF
>NA|TRBJ1-1|17|few|TRBV24-1
TGTGCCACCAGTGACCCCGTTTTGGGGGGGAAGAACACTGAAGCTTTCTTT
CATSDPVLGGKNTEAFF
>NA|TRBJ2-5|14|NA|TRBV7-2
TGTGCCAGCAGCTTAGCGCAGACCCCCCAGACCCAGTACTTC
CASSLAQTPQTQYF
>NA|TRBJ1-1|16|NA|TRBV4-1
TGCGCCAGCAGCCAAGATCATCGGGGCTTAGGGACTGAAGCTTTCTTT
CASSQDHRGLGTEAFF
>TRBD1|TRBJ1-2|15|NA|TRBV5-6
TGTGCCAGCAGCTTTCAGGGGGCACCGGCCGGTGGCTACACCTTC
CASSFQGAPAGGYTF
>TRBD2|TRBJ2-3|14|NA|TRBV7-8
TGTGCCAGCAGACTAGCGGGGAGTGCAGATACGCAGTATTTT
CASRLAGSADTQYF
>TRBD1|TRBJ1-1|14|NA|TRBV6-5
TGTGCCACCAAGCCCAGGGGGGAGAGCACTGAAGCTTTCTTT
CATKPRGESTEAFF
>NA|TRBJ1-5|15|NA|TRBV6-2/TRBV6-3
TGTGCCAGCAGTTTCCCCCTGACAGGCAATCAGCCCCAGCATTTT
CASSFPLTGNQPQHF
>NA|TRBJ2-4|15|NA|TRBV11-2
TGTGCCAGCAGCCTAAGGGCGCTAGCCAAAAACATTCAGTACTTC
CASSLRALAKNIQYF
>NA|TRBJ1-4|14|NA|TRBV6-5
TGTGCCAGCACCCTGAGAGGCATCAATGAAAAACTGTTTTTT
CASTLRGINEKLFF
>NA|TRBJ1-2|13|NA|TRBV28
TGTGCCAGCAGTTCGGGGGGTCCCTATGGCTACACCTTC
CASSSGGPYGYTF
>NA|TRBJ1-2|14|NA|TRBV4-1
TGCGCCAGCAGCCAAGGGGAGGAGGCCTATGGCTACACCTTC
CASSQGEEAYGYTF
>TRBD2|TRBJ2-2|14|NA|TRBV14
TGTGCCAGCAGCCAAAGACTAGCCACCGGGGAGCTGTTTTTT
CASSQRLATGELFF
>NA|TRBJ1-3|12|NA|TRBV30
TGTGCCTGGGAGAAGGCTGGAAACACCATATATTTT
CAWEKAGNTIYF
>TRBD1|TRBJ1-4|15|NA|TRBV7-8
TGTGCCAGCAGCTTAGATAGGGGGCATTATGAAAAACTGTTTTTT
CASSLDRGHYEKLFF
>NA|TRBJ2-1|14|NA|TRBV7-9
TGTGCCAGCAGCGCGCGACAGGTCGGGAATGAGCAGTTCTTC
CASSARQVGNEQFF
>NA|TRBJ2-3|17|NA|TRBV7-3
TGTGCCAGCAGCTTAACGTTCGGCGGACCTTTGGCGGATACGCAGTATTTT
CASSLTFGGPLADTQYF
>NA|TRBJ1-4|18|NA|TRBV5-1
TGCGCCAGCAGCTTGTTAAGTTCAGGACGTAGCGGTAATGAAAAACTGTTTTTT
CASSLLSSGRSGNEKLFF
>NA|TRBJ1-2|13|NA|TRBV6-2/TRBV6-3
TGTGCCAGCAGCCTCGACGGTAACTATGGCTACACCTTC
CASSLDGNYGYTF
>TRBD1|TRBJ1-1|15|NA|TRBV5-1
TGCGCCAGCAGCTGGTCGGGACAGGGGAACACTGAAGCTTTCTTT
CASSWSGQGNTEAFF
>TRBD1|TRBJ2-7|16|NA|TRBV2
TGTGCCAGCAGTGAGGGGACAGGGGGCCGGCTCTACGAGCAGTACTTC
CASSEGTGGRLYEQYF
>NA|TRBJ2-3|14|NA|TRBV5-1
TGCGCCAGCAGCTTGGGACAATTCACAGATACGCAGTATTTT
CASSLGQFTDTQYF
>NA|TRBJ1-5|16|NA|TRBV21-1
TGTGCCAGCAGCAAACCACAGGCTAATAGCAATCAGCCCCAGCATTTT
CASSKPQANSNQPQHF
>TRBD1|TRBJ1-2|16|NA|TRBV29-1
TGCAGCGTTGAAGTCTCGCGACAGGGCATATCGGATGGCTACACCTTC
CSVEVSRQGISDGYTF
>NA|TRBJ1-2|16|NA|TRBV21-1
TGTGCCAGCAGCATGCCCCGGGGCAGGGGGGTTTATGGCTACACCTTC
CASSMPRGRGVYGYTF
>TRBD1|TRBJ1-6|14|NA|TRBV6-5
TGTGCCAGCAGTCGAACAGGGGTGAATTCACCCCTCCACTTT
CASSRTGVNSPLHF